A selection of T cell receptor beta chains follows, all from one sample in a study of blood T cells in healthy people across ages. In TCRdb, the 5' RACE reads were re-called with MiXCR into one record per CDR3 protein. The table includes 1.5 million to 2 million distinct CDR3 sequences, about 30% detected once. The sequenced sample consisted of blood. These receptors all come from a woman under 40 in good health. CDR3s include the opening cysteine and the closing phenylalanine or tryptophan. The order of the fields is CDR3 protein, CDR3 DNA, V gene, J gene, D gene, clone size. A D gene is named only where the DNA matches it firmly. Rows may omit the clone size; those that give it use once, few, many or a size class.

CDR3 protein: CASSLARTGSQETQYF
CDR3 DNA: TGTGCCAGCAGCTTAGCCCGAACCGGGTCGCAAGAGACCCAGTACTTC
V gene: TRBV7-6
J gene: TRBJ2-5
D gene: -
clone size: few

CDR3 protein: CSVLRTGEYEQYF
CDR3 DNA: TGCAGCGTCCTGAGGACAGGGGAGTACGAGCAGTACTTC
V gene: TRBV29-1
J gene: TRBJ2-7
D gene: TRBD1
clone size: many

CDR3 protein: CSARFGTAFGSYNEQFF
CDR3 DNA: TGCAGTGCCCGCTTCGGGACAGCCTTCGGGTCCTACAATGAGCAGTTCTTC
V gene: TRBV20-1
J gene: TRBJ2-1
D gene: TRBD1
clone size: few

CDR3 protein: CASSDVAGGTGANVLTF
CDR3 DNA: TGTGCCAGCAGTGATGTAGCGGGGGGCACTGGGGCCAACGTCCTGACTTTC
V gene: TRBV2
J gene: TRBJ2-6
D gene: TRBD2
clone size: -

CDR3 protein: CASSLGMRGNQPQHF
CDR3 DNA: TGTGCCAGCAGCTTGGGGATGAGGGGAAATCAGCCCCAGCATTTT
V gene: TRBV5-6
J gene: TRBJ1-5
D gene: -
clone size: -

CDR3 protein: CSAREGDYTF
CDR3 DNA: TGCAGTGCTAGAGAGGGTGACTACACCTTC
V gene: TRBV20-1
J gene: TRBJ1-2
D gene: -
clone size: -

CDR3 protein: CASSSQLFIDEQYF
CDR3 DNA: TGTGCCAGCAGTTCTCAACTTTTTATCGATGAGCAGTACTTC
V gene: TRBV12-3/TRBV12-4
J gene: TRBJ2-4
D gene: -
clone size: -

CDR3 protein: CASSLFLWRTNTDTQYF
CDR3 DNA: TGTGCCAGCAGCTTATTCCTCTGGCGGACTAACACAGATACGCAGTATTTT
V gene: TRBV13
J gene: TRBJ2-3
D gene: -
clone size: -

CDR3 protein: CASSGSTETQYF
CDR3 DNA: TGTGCCAGCAGCGGCTCTACCGAGACCCAGTACTTC
V gene: TRBV7-9
J gene: TRBJ2-5
D gene: -
clone size: few

CDR3 protein: CAISVGQDSVAYF
CDR3 DNA: TGTGCCATCAGTGTTGGGCAGGATAGCGTAGCGTACTTC
V gene: TRBV2
J gene: TRBJ2-7
D gene: -
clone size: -

CDR3 protein: CSVGTSGAETQYF
CDR3 DNA: TGCAGCGTCGGGACTAGCGGGGCTGAGACCCAGTACTTC
V gene: TRBV29-1
J gene: TRBJ2-5
D gene: TRBD2
clone size: many

CDR3 protein: CASSFLGEQFGQYF
CDR3 DNA: TGTGCCAGCAGCTTTCTGGGCGAACAGTTTGGGCAGTACTTC
V gene: TRBV12-3/TRBV12-4
J gene: TRBJ2-7
D gene: -
clone size: many

CDR3 protein: CSADPHGHSYNEQFF
CDR3 DNA: TGCAGTGCTGACCCCCACGGGCACTCCTACAATGAGCAGTTCTTC
V gene: TRBV20-1
J gene: TRBJ2-1
D gene: -
clone size: few

CDR3 protein: CAIAPRAGEETQYF
CDR3 DNA: TGTGCCATAGCGCCGAGAGCGGGGGAAGAGACCCAGTACTTC
V gene: TRBV28
J gene: TRBJ2-5
D gene: TRBD2
clone size: few

CDR3 protein: CASSPQDLNSPLHF
CDR3 DNA: TGCGCCAGCAGCCCACAGGACCTGAATTCACCCCTCCACTTT
V gene: TRBV5-1
J gene: TRBJ1-6
D gene: -
clone size: few

CDR3 protein: CAISASTVAGLDNEQYF
CDR3 DNA: TGTGCCATCAGTGCATCCACGGTGGCGGGGTTGGACAATGAGCAGTACTTC
V gene: TRBV10-3
J gene: TRBJ2-5
D gene: -
clone size: few

CDR3 protein: CAFAPGVDTGELFF
CDR3 DNA: TGTGCCTTCGCTCCCGGAGTGGACACCGGGGAGCTGTTTTTT
V gene: TRBV7-9
J gene: TRBJ2-2
D gene: -
clone size: -

CDR3 protein: CSASSGGDTINQPQHF
CDR3 DNA: TGCAGTGCTAGCTCAGGGGGCGACACGATAAATCAGCCCCAGCATTTT
V gene: TRBV20-1
J gene: TRBJ1-5
D gene: TRBD1
clone size: few

CDR3 protein: CSVKGLGSDTQYF
CDR3 DNA: TGCAGCGTGAAGGGACTAGGATCAGATACGCAGTATTTT
V gene: TRBV29-1
J gene: TRBJ2-3
D gene: TRBD2
clone size: -

CDR3 protein: CASSRGLGQYF
CDR3 DNA: TGTGCCAGCAGCCGCGGGCTCGGGCAGTACTTC
V gene: TRBV28
J gene: TRBJ2-4
D gene: -
clone size: -

CDR3 protein: CASSPYRDREQPLHF
CDR3 DNA: TGTGCCAGCAGCCCATACCGGGACAGGGAACAACCCCTCCACTTT
V gene: TRBV7-9
J gene: TRBJ1-6
D gene: TRBD1
clone size: -

CDR3 protein: CAILAGNYNEQFF
CDR3 DNA: TGTGCCATTTTAGCGGGAAACTACAATGAGCAGTTCTTC
V gene: TRBV6-5
J gene: TRBJ2-1
D gene: TRBD2
clone size: -

CDR3 protein: CASSLEGGTDTQYF
CDR3 DNA: TGTGCCAGCAGCTTGGAGGGGGGCACAGATACGCAGTATTTT
V gene: TRBV5-1
J gene: TRBJ2-3
D gene: -
clone size: many

CDR3 protein: CASSQTRGVYNEQFF
CDR3 DNA: TGTGCCAGCAGCCAAACGCGGGGGGTCTACAATGAGCAGTTCTTC
V gene: TRBV3-1
J gene: TRBJ2-1
D gene: TRBD2
clone size: -

CDR3 protein: CASSFKSGANTEAFF
CDR3 DNA: TGTGCCAGCAGCTTTAAATCCGGGGCGAACACTGAAGCTTTCTTT
V gene: TRBV7-2
J gene: TRBJ1-1
D gene: -
clone size: -

CDR3 protein: CSARVQAGGYGYTF
CDR3 DNA: TGCAGTGCTAGAGTCCAGGCAGGGGGCTATGGCTACACCTTC
V gene: TRBV20-1
J gene: TRBJ1-2
D gene: TRBD1
clone size: few

CDR3 protein: CSASWVEQYF
CDR3 DNA: TGCAGTGCTAGTTGGGTCGAGCAGTACTTC
V gene: TRBV20-1
J gene: TRBJ2-7
D gene: -
clone size: few

CDR3 protein: CASTLGGRGLSETPYF
CDR3 DNA: TGTGCCAGTACCTTGGGGGGCAGGGGGCTGTCAGAGACCCCGTACTTC
V gene: TRBV2
J gene: TRBJ2-7
D gene: TRBD1
clone size: few

CDR3 protein: CASSPGLGREQYF
CDR3 DNA: TGTGCCAGCAGCCCAGGACTAGGCCGAGAGCAGTACTTC
V gene: TRBV14
J gene: TRBJ2-5
D gene: TRBD2
clone size: once

CDR3 protein: CASSPRGATDGYTF
CDR3 DNA: TGTGCCAGCTCACCACGGGGGGCCACGGACGGCTACACCTTC
V gene: TRBV18
J gene: TRBJ1-2
D gene: -
clone size: -

CDR3 protein: CASSATEIYGYTF
CDR3 DNA: TGTGCCAGCAGCGCCACAGAGATCTATGGCTACACCTTC
V gene: TRBV9
J gene: TRBJ1-2
D gene: -
clone size: -